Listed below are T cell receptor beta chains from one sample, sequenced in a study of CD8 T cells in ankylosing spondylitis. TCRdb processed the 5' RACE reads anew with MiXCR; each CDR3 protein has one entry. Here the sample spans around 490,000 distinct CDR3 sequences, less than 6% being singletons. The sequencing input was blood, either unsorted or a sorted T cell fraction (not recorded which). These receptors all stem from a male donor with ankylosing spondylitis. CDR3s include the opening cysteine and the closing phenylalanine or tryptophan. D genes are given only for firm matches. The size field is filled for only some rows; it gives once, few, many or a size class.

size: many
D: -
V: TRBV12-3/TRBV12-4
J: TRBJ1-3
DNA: TGTGCCAGCCAAAGACGGGGCTCTGGAAACACCATATATTTT
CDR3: CASQRRGSGNTIYF

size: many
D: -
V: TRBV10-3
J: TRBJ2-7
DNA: TGTGCCATCAGTGAGTCGCCAGGGTCGTCCTACGAGCAGTACTTC
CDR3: CAISESPGSSYEQYF

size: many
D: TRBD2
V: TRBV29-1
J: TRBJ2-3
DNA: TGCAGCGTTGGGGGCGGCGGGGGTAGGGATACGCAGTATTTT
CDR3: CSVGGGGGRDTQYF

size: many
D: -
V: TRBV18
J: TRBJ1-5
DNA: TGTGCCAGCTCACCGAGACGGGAAAATCAGCCCCAGCATTTT
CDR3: CASSPRRENQPQHF

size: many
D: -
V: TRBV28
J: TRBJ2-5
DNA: TGTGCCAGCAGTTTAGCACGGCGCAACGAAGAGACCCAGTACTTC
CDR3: CASSLARRNEETQYF

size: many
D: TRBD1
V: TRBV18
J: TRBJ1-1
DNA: TGTGCCAGCTCACCACGACAGGGGGCTTGGAACACTGAAGCTTTCTTT
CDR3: CASSPRQGAWNTEAFF

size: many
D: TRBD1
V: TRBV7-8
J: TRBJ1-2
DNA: TGTGCCAGCAGCAGATTCGAACCCGGGACAGGGTATGGCTACACCTTC
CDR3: CASSRFEPGTGYGYTF

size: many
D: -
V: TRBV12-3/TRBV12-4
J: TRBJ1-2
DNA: TGTGCCAGCAGTTACAGGGTTGAAGGTGGCTACACCTTC
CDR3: CASSYRVEGGYTF

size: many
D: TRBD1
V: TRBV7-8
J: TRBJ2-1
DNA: TGTGCCAGCAGCTTTAGAGGGACAGGGTCTTACAATGAGCAGTTCTTC
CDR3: CASSFRGTGSYNEQFF

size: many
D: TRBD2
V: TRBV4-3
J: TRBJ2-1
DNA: TGCGCCAGCAGCCAAGAGGCCGACTTTGTGGGGGGGGCCTACAATGAGCAGTTCTTC
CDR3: CASSQEADFVGGAYNEQFF

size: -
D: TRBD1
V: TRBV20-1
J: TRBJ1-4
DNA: TGCAGTGCTGCCACAGGGGCTAATGAAAAACTGTTTTTT
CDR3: CSAATGANEKLFF

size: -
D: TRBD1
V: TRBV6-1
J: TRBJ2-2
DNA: TGTGCCAGCAGTCGTCAAGGACAGGGGGCAAGCGGGGAGCTGTTTTTT
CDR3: CASSRQGQGASGELFF

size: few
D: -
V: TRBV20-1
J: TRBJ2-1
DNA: TGCAGTGCGGTTTCGACCCCGGGGAATGAGCAGTTCTTC
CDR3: CSAVSTPGNEQFF

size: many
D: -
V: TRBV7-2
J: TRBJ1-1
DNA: TGTGCCAGCAGTATGGGGGTGGGCACTGAAGCTTTCTTT
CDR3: CASSMGVGTEAFF

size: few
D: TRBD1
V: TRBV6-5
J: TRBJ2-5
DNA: TGTGCCAGCAGCTCCTCGCTTGGACAGGGGAAAGAGACCCAGTACTTC
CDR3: CASSSSLGQGKETQYF

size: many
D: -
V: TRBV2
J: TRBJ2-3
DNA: TGTGCCAGCGGAGGGGAAGCGAATACGCAGTATTTT
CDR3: CASGGEANTQYF

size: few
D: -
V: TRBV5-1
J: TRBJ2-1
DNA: TGCGCCAGCAGCTTGGTCCTCCACGCAAGATATGAGCAGTTCTTC
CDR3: CASSLVLHARYEQFF

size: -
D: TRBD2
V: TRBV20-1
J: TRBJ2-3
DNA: TGCAGTGCTAGAGGTTTGACCCTTCCCAGCGGGAGGGCCCCGGATACGCAGTATTTT
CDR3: CSARGLTLPSGRAPDTQYF

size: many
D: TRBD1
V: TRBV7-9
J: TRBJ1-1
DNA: TGTGCCAGCAGCTTTCTGGACAGGCCAGCTTTCTTT
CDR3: CASSFLDRPAFF

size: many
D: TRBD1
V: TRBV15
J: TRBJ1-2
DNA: TGTGCCACCAGCAGCCTCCCGGGTCAGGGGGCAAATGGCTACACCTTC
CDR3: CATSSLPGQGANGYTF

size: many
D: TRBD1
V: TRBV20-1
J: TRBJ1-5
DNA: TGCAGTGCTAGCCAGGGGGGTTGGAGCAATCAGCCCCAGCATTTT
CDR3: CSASQGGWSNQPQHF

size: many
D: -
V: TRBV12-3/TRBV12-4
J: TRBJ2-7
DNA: TGTGCCAGCAGCCTACTCAACTACGAGCAGTACTTC
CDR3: CASSLLNYEQYF

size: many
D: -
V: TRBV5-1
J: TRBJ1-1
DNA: TGCGCCAGCAGCTTGGAGGGGCCGGGGATCACTGAAGCTTTCTTT
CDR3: CASSLEGPGITEAFF

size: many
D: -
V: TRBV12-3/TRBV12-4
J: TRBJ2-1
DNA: TGTGCCAGCAGGGGGTCAACTTACAATGAGCAGTTCTTC
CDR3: CASRGSTYNEQFF

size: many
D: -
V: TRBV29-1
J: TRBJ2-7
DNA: TGCAGCGTCACCGGGACATCCTACGAGCAGTACTTC
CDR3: CSVTGTSYEQYF

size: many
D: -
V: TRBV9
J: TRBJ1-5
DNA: TGTGCCAGCAGCGCCGACAGAAATAGCAATCAGCCCCAGCATTTT
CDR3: CASSADRNSNQPQHF

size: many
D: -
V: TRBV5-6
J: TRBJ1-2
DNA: TGTGCCAGCAGCTTCGGGACCTCGCTATCTCCTGGCTACACCTTC
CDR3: CASSFGTSLSPGYTF

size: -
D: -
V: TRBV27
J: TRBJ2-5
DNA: TGTGCCAGCAGTCCCCGGGGGAGGATGGGCTACCAAGAGACCCAGTACTTC
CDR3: CASSPRGRMGYQETQYF

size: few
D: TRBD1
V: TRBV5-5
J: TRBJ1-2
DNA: TGTGCCAGCAGCTCAATGGGACAGGGTAACTATGGCTACACCTTC
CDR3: CASSSMGQGNYGYTF

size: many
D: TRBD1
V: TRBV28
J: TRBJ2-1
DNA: TGTGCCAGCAGTTTACCAGGGGGCGTATACAATGAGCAGTTCTTC
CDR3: CASSLPGGVYNEQFF

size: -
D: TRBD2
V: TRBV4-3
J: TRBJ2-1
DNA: TGCGCCAGCAGCCCCTTAGCGGGAAGCTTCAATGAGCAGTTCTTC
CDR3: CASSPLAGSFNEQFF

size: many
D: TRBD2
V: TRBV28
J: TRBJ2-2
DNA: TGTGCCAGCAGTTCACCTAGCGGGGTAACCGGGGAGCTGTTTTTT
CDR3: CASSSPSGVTGELFF

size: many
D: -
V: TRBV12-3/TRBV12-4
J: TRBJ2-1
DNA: TGTGCCAGCAGTGCGCCAACGGGCCTTTACAATGAGCAGTTCTTC
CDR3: CASSAPTGLYNEQFF

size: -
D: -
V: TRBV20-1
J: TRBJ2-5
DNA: TGCAGTGCTAGAGTCACAGGGTTCGAGACCCAGTACTTC
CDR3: CSARVTGFETQYF

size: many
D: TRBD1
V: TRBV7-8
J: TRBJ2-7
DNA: TGTGCCAGCAGCTTAGAGGGGGCAGGGGTACCCTACGAGCAGTACTTC
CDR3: CASSLEGAGVPYEQYF

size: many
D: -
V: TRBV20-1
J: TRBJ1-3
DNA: TGCAGTGCTAGTTACCTACCAGGGGTTACTGGAAACACCATATATTTT
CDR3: CSASYLPGVTGNTIYF

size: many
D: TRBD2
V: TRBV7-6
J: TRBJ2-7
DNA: TGTGCCAGCGGGCTAGCGGGAGAAACATACGAGCAGTACTTC
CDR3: CASGLAGETYEQYF

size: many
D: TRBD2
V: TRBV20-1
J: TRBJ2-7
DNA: TGCAGTGCTAGAGATTGGACTAGCGGGAGCTACGAGCAGTACTTC
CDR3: CSARDWTSGSYEQYF

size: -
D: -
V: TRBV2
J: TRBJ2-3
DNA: TGTGCCAGCAAGGACATGCTGCGAGATACGCAGTATTTT
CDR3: CASKDMLRDTQYF

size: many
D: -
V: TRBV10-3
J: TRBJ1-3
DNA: TGTGCCATCAGTGAGGTACCTGGAAACACCATATATTTT
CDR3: CAISEVPGNTIYF

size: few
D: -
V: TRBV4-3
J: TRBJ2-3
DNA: TGCGCCAGCAGCCAAGATAAGGGGGTGAGCACAGATACGCAGTATTTT
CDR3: CASSQDKGVSTDTQYF

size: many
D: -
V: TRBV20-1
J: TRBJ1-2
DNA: TGCAGTGCTAAGGATGTTTATGGCTACACCTTC
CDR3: CSAKDVYGYTF

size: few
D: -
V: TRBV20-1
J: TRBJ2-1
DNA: TGCAGTGCTAGAGATGCAGGGCAGGCCTACAATGAGCAGTTCTTC
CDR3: CSARDAGQAYNEQFF

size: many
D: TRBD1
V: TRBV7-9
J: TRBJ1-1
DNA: TGTGCCAGCAGCACAAAGAAGACCAGGGGGGTTAACACTGAAGCTTTCTTT
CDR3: CASSTKKTRGVNTEAFF

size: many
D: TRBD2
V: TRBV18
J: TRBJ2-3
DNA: TGTGCCAGCTCACCACTCAAAGAAGCGGGAGGCACAGATACGCAGTATTTT
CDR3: CASSPLKEAGGTDTQYF

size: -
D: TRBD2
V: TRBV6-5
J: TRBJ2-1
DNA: TGTGCCAGCAGTTACAGCCTAGCGGGAGGAGAGGAGCAGTTCTTC
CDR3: CASSYSLAGGEEQFF